This T cell receptor beta chain was recorded in a study of cytomegalovirus exposure and HLA in healthy donors. Amplification used 60 Vbeta primers and 13 Jbeta primers. Repertoires were generated with immunoSEQ multiplex PCR, while TCRdb's copy carries only in-frame clones and drops some. The sample holds hundreds of thousands of clones, over 80% seen once. Study-wide points: Later work showed greater clonal expansion in HLA-associated TCR beta chains than in equally common others. In a later analysis, most CMV-associated TCR beta chains appeared HLA-restricted. Roughly uniform sequencing depth across donors was assumed, possibly incorrectly.

A remark on this clone: Its antigen remains unknown.

As for the donors, each was a healthy bone marrow donor. Sample: PBMCs. This sequence was found in a man between 35 and 55 years old in good health and CMV-seropositive.

CDR3 protein: CASKLGQGIDTQYF. The CDR3 nucleotides are TGTGCCAGCAAACTCGGACAGGGGATAGATACGCAGTATTTT. The gene calls are TRBV2 and TRBJ2-3; 9 nucleotides match TRBD1. CDR1 and CDR2 (germline): SNHLY, FYNNEI. This CDR3 has 14 amino acids. Losses at the gene ends were 7 bases for V and 5 bases for J; bases not matched to a gene: 7.